The clone carrying this TCR beta chain was picked up a small number of times. This may arise from a read error, as a much more abundant clone is one base away. Per the germline V gene, CDR1 is MNHEY and CDR2 is SMNVEV (reference sequence). Losses at the gene ends were 5 bases for V and 5 bases for J; bases not matched to a gene: 9. The CDR3 extends over 15 amino acids. TCR beta CDR3 sequences were amplified from RNA transcripts. HTBI primers were used for first-round RT-PCR of the TCR CDR3. TCRdb re-called the multiplex PCR reads through MiXCR, storing one row per CDR3 protein. The data show around 340,000 distinct CDR3 sequences, about a sixth seen once. These data originate in a study of T cells in Graves' hyperthyroidism and ophthalmopathy.

Sequencing used blood. The sequence came from a woman between 25 and 40 years old with Graves' hyperthyroidism that later progressed to Graves' ophthalmopathy. The gene calls are TRBV27 and TRBJ2-7, with 10 bases aligning to TRBD2. The CDR3 coding sequence is TGTGCCAGCAGTGCCGGGACTAGCGAGAGGAACGAGCAGTACTTC. Translating gives CASSAGTSERNEQYF.